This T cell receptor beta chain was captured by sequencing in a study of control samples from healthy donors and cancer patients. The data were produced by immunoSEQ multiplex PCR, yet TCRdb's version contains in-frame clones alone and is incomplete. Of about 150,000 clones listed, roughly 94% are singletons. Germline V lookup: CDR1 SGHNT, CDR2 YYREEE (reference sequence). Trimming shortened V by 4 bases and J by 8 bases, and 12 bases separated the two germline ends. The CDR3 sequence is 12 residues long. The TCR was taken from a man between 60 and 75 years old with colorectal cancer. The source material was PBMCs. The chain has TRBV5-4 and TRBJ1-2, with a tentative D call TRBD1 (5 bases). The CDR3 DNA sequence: TGTGCCAGCAGCCAGCGACAGCAGGGCTACACCTTC. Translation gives CASSQRQQGYTF.